This TCR beta chain was observed in a study of tumor-infiltrating lymphocytes in primary liver carcinoma. Study conclusions and caveats: Compared with tumor region pairs, tumor-adjacent and tumor-blood pairs overlapped less. The top-250-clone fraction was significantly higher in tumors than in blood (p = 0.039). No comparison of CD4+ and CD8+ repertoires was made, since the samples were bulk unsorted.

On this clonotype: Antigen specificity is unknown. Mismatch with germline at one junction end may stem from a read error.

Total RNA (around 510 ng) served as template for TCR beta cDNA synthesis primed by a constant-region primer. ARM-PCR was slightly modified, and three nested multiplex PCR rounds with it gave rise to the TCR beta libraries. TRBV1-TRBV30 forward primers paired with a C-beta reverse primer drove the first two PCR rounds, about 10 cycles each. In TCRdb, the multiplex PCR reads were re-called with MiXCR into one record per CDR3 protein. The sample contains around 210,000 distinct CDR3 sequences, roughly 61% of which appear only once. This CDR3 region has 13 residues. The germline gives CDR1 MNHEY, CDR2 SVGEGT. Unsorted whole blood supplied the blood RNA, and germline DNA was isolated too.

This clonotype originated in a woman aged 55-70 years with primary liver carcinoma and hepatitis B virus infection. Material for sequencing was peripheral blood. This chain links TRBV6-2 or TRBV6-3 with TRBJ2-5, with D maybe TRBD1 (6 bases). The CDR3 nucleotides are TGCGCCGTCCAGGGGCGGGTGCAAGAGACCCAGTACTTC. Residues: CAVQGRVQETQYF.